These 26 T cell receptor beta chains originate from one sample sequenced in a study of Ad26.COV2.S vaccination and SARS-CoV-2 variants. Only in-frame clones appear in the TCRdb table, and some are missing; sequencing was by immunoSEQ multiplex PCR. The table has about 410,000 clones, 89% seen once; the top ten hold under 2%. The treatment is: roughly 18 received Ad26.COV2.S at low or high dose, single or two shots; 5 received placebo; per-sample allocation not given. Each sample was drawn 63 days after the first injection (of vaccine or placebo). The sequenced sample was peripheral blood, obtained in a trial of Ad26.COV2.S vaccine versus placebo. These receptors were obtained from a person between 18 and 65 years old who received the Ad26.COV2.S COVID-19 vaccine or a placebo.

This clone was seen a single time. The chain couples TRBV5-5 to TRBJ1-2; 8 bases align to TRBD1. The V and J ends lost 3 bases and 3 bases, in that order; junction bases with no gene match: 7. The CDR3 totals 15 residues. Germline CDR1 reads SGHKS; CDR2 reads YYEKEE (reference sequence). CDR3 sequence (DNA): TGTGCCAGCAGCTACAGGGACAGGCCAGACTATGGCTACACCTTC. Translation gives CASSYRDRPDYGYTF.

The V and J genes are TRBV11-2 and TRBJ2-3; 8 bases are a match to TRBD2. The CDR3 is 13 residues long. CDR1 SGHAT and CDR2 FQNNGV come from the germline V gene. Germline trimming cut 5 bases from V and 6 bases from J; bases unmatched to any gene: 4. The CDR3 protein is CASSHGGGDTQYF. The CDR3 DNA follows: TGTGCCAGCAGCCACGGGGGGGGCGATACGCAGTATTTT.

This chain uses TRBV7-3 with TRBJ2-3; D gene unclear. Germline loops: CDR1 SGHTA, CDR2 FQGTGA. Between the trimmed V and J ends, which lost 5 bases and 5 bases, there was a span of 8 bases. The CDR3 loop spans 12 amino acids. CDR3: CASSPPGDTQYF. In DNA form, the CDR3 reads TGTGCCAGCAGCCCCCCGGGAGATACGCAGTATTTT.

The genes are TRBV19 and TRBJ1-1, with D perhaps matching TRBD1 (5 bases). Trimming took 4 bases from V and 1 from J, leaving 16 bases between them. Germline-derived CDR1 and CDR2 are LNHDA and SQIVND (reference sequence). The CDR3 has 16 amino acids. In DNA, the CDR3 is TGTGCCAGTAGTACCCGGGGCAGATTATCGAACACTGAAGCTTTCTTT. As protein: CASSTRGRLSNTEAFF.

Details on this clone: The sample holds other DNA sequences that translate to the same CDR3. The V gene is TRBV5-1, the J gene TRBJ2-3; TRBD2 agrees at 14 bases. Germline CDR1 SGHRS, CDR2 YFSETQ. The length of the CDR3 is 16 residues. With 0 bases clipped from V and 4 bases from J, the junction kept 1 base outside the gene matches. The CDR3 region has the DNA TGCGCCAGCAGCTTGGGACTAGCGGGAGGGCCAGATACGCAGTATTTT. This translates into CASSLGLAGGPDTQYF.

The chain is built from TRBV28 and TRBJ2-7, with a possible D match to TRBD2 (5 bases). Trimming shortened V by 8 bases and J by 7 bases, and 15 bases separated the two germline ends. The length of the CDR3 is 12 residues. The germline CDR1 and CDR2 sequences are MDHEN and SYDVKM. Here the CDR3 DNA reads TGTGCCAGCGTACGGGGAGCCGGGGAGCAGTACTTC. Protein sequence: CASVRGAGEQYF. Using reference TRBV28 and TRBJ2-7 for the parts outside the CDR3, the full variable domain is DVKVTQSSRYLVKRTGEKVFLECVQDMDHENMFWYRQDPGLGLRLIYFSYDVKMKEKGDIPEGYSVSREKKERFSLILESASTNQTSMYLCASVRGAGEQYFGPGTRLTVT.

This chain's CDR3 is CASRRTGIRRIADDTDTQYF. The CDR3 DNA reads as TGTGCCAGTCGCCGGACGGGAATTCGTAGAATAGCGGACGACACAGATACGCAGTATTTT. The chain uses TRBV19 and TRBJ2-3, with D perhaps matching TRBD2 (6 bases). The CDR3 covers 20 residues. V dropped 8 bases and J dropped 2 bases, with 32 bases sitting between them. Germline-derived CDR1 and CDR2 are LNHDA and SQIVND (reference sequence).

V and J are TRBV5-1 and TRBJ2-7; 9 positions agree with TRBD2. The CDR3 has 16 amino acids. Germline trimming cut 3 bases from V and 4 bases from J; bases unmatched to any gene: 11. Germline V gene sequence: CDR1 SGHRS, CDR2 YFSETQ. The CDR3 DNA reads TGCGCCAGCAGCTCGCAACCGGGACTAGCAGAATACGAGCAGTACTTC. Protein: CASSSQPGLAEYEQYF.

Note on this clone: Other nucleotide sequences from this sample produce the same CDR3. The rearrangement joins TRBV12-3 or TRBV12-4 to TRBJ2-1; D uncertain. CDR3 length: 11 residues. The ends were cut back, 2 bases at V and 6 bases at J, with 2 bases in the middle. The CDR3: CASSLSNEQFF. In DNA, the CDR3 is TGTGCCAGCAGTTTATCCAATGAGCAGTTCTTC.

This rearrangement joins TRBV7-9 to TRBJ2-1; 7 nucleotides line up with TRBD1. V trimming: 3 bases; J trimming: 4 bases; junction bases outside the gene matches: 6. This CDR3 has 15 residues. The germline V gene has CDR1 SEHNR and CDR2 FQNEAQ (reference sequence). The CDR3 DNA reads TGTGCCAGCAGCTTTTACAGGGGCGGATACAATGAGCAGTTCTTC. Residues: CASSFYRGGYNEQFF.

The chain links TRBV27 to TRBJ2-1; D not resolved. The CDR3 extends over 13 amino acids. Germline V gives CDR1 MNHEY, CDR2 SMNVEV (reference sequence). V dropped 2 bases and J dropped 8 bases, with 10 bases sitting between them. The CDR3 sequence: CASSLGLADEQFF. The CDR3 DNA reads as TGTGCCAGCAGTTTAGGGTTAGCCGATGAGCAGTTCTTC.

V gene TRBV5-4 combines with J gene TRBJ1-1; D not resolved. The CDR3 spans 11 residues. The germline V gene has CDR1 SGHNT and CDR2 YYREEE (reference sequence). Trimming left V 9 bases short and J 5 bases short, with 11 bases between. The CDR3 DNA reads as TGTGCCACGACAAAAGATACTGAAGCTTTCTTT. Translating it yields CATTKDTEAFF.

The CDR3, as DNA: TGTGCCAGCAGCCCATCCCGGGGCAGGAGCTCCTACGAGCAGTACTTC. Translating it yields CASSPSRGRSSYEQYF. This chain uses TRBV4-2 with TRBJ2-7; D is possibly TRBD1 or TRBD2 (5 bases each). The CDR3 covers 16 residues. CDR1 LGHNA and CDR2 YNFKEQ come from the germline V gene. V dropped 4 bases and J dropped 0 bases, with 16 bases sitting between them.

This chain uses TRBV5-4 with TRBJ2-1; 10 nucleotides agree with TRBD2. This CDR3 is built from 14 residues. V lost 0 bases, J lost 8 bases, and 2 bases stayed unmatched. CDR1 and CDR2 from the germline V gene are SGHNT and YYREEE (reference sequence). The CDR3 DNA is TGTGCCAGCAGCTTGGAGGGGACTAGCGATGAGCAGTTCTTC. The encoded protein is CASSLEGTSDEQFF.

The V and J genes are TRBV7-2 and TRBJ2-7, with TRBD2 matching 11 bases. With 4 bases clipped from V and 3 bases from J, the junction kept 5 bases outside the gene matches. Per germline, CDR1 SGHTA and CDR2 FQGNSA. This CDR3 is built from 15 residues. The CDR3 sequence: CASSSTGTSGYEQYF. The CDR3 nucleotides are TGTGCCAGCAGCTCGACCGGGACTAGCGGCTACGAGCAGTACTTC.

CDR3 sequence (DNA): TGCAGCTCCTCCCAGGGAGATACGCAGTATTTT. This gives the protein CSSSQGDTQYF. J is TRBJ2-3 and V is TRBV29-1, with D perhaps TRBD1 (5 bases). Germline V lookup: CDR1 SQVTM, CDR2 ANQGSEA. V lost 8 bases and J lost 5, with 11 bases in between. The CDR3 runs 11 residues.

This clone was seen more than once but under ten times. The CDR3 bases are TGTGCCAGCAGCTTGGGCGACAGCGAATTCTTC. Protein: CASSLGDSEFF. The V and J genes are TRBV5-4 and TRBJ2-1; TRBD1 might be the D (5 bases). CDR1 and CDR2 from the germline V gene are SGHNT and YYREEE (reference sequence). The CDR3 sequence is 11 residues long. V was pared by 0 bases and J by 16 bases, with 11 bases between.

This rearrangement joins TRBV25-1 to TRBJ2-5; D could derive from TRBD1 or TRBD2 (5 bases each). Trimming took off 4 bases at V and 2 bases at J, with 17 bases between the two ends. The CDR3 consists of 16 residues. Per germline, CDR1 MGHDK and CDR2 SYGVNS. CDR3 nucleotides: TGTGCCAGCAGTGCATACGGGGCAATGGTTCAAGAGACCCAGTACTTC. The encoded protein is CASSAYGAMVQETQYF.

This clone was picked up a small number of times. This chain connects TRBV10-2 to TRBJ1-6, with TRBD1 identical over 12 bases. The germline V gene encodes CDR1 WSHSY and CDR2 SAAADI. J was trimmed by 8 bases and V by 8 bases; bases with no gene match: 4. The CDR3 runs 14 residues. CDR3 residues: CASLGQGAHSPLHF. The CDR3 DNA reads as TGCGCCAGCTTGGGACAGGGGGCGCATTCACCCCTCCACTTT.

The rearrangement uses TRBV5-4 and TRBJ2-7; TRBD1 is a possible D gene (6 bases). CDR1 SGHNT and CDR2 YYREEE come from the germline V gene (reference sequence). The length of the CDR3 is 14 residues. With 2 bases removed from V and 2 bases from J, the gap between germline ends came to 11 bases. CDR3 DNA sequence: TGTGCCAGCAGCTTCAACAGGGTCCCCTACGAGCAGTACTTC. Its protein is CASSFNRVPYEQYF.

V is TRBV28 and J is TRBJ1-1; D is unresolved. This CDR3 has 16 residues. Germline V gene lookup returns CDR1 MDHEN and CDR2 SYDVKM. V lost 3 bases to trimming and J lost 0 bases, with 14 bases between them. The CDR3 nucleotides are TGTGCCAGCAGTTTCCCCGACACCACCATGAACACTGAAGCTTTCTTT. Translating it yields CASSFPDTTMNTEAFF.

The rearrangement uses TRBV19 and TRBJ2-3; TRBD2 agrees at 7 bases. The CDR3 has 13 amino acids. Germline CDR1 is LNHDA and CDR2 is SQIVND (reference sequence). Germline trimming cut 7 bases from V and 2 bases from J; bases unmatched to any gene: 3. CDR3 DNA sequence: TGTGCCAGTAAGCGGGAAAACACAGATACGCAGTATTTT. It is translated as CASKRENTDTQYF.

The J gene is TRBJ2-7, the V gene TRBV5-5; 7 nucleotides line up with TRBD1. This CDR3 region has 14 residues. CDR1 is SGHKS and CDR2 is YYEKEE in the germline V gene (reference sequence). J gave up 3 bases and V 2 bases, and 5 bases lay outside the gene matches. The CDR3 region is CASSLTGEYYEQYF. The CDR3, as DNA: TGTGCCAGCAGCTTAACAGGGGAGTACTACGAGCAGTACTTC.

The rearrangement links TRBV24-1 to TRBJ1-1; perhaps TRBD1 as D (6 bases). Germline loops: CDR1 KGHDR, CDR2 SFDVKD. The CDR3 totals 15 residues. The germline V and J ends were trimmed by 4 bases and 0 bases, with 11 bases remaining between them. The CDR3 region is CATSDSNRVNTEAFF. As DNA, the CDR3 is TGTGCCACCAGTGACTCTAACAGGGTGAACACTGAAGCTTTCTTT.

The chain employs TRBV7-9 and TRBJ1-6; 8 nucleotides line up with TRBD1. V was pared by 5 bases and J by 10 bases, with 7 bases of the junction left unmatched. The CDR3 extends over 14 amino acids. The germline V gene encodes CDR1 SEHNR and CDR2 FQNEAQ (reference sequence). CDR3 sequence reads: CASSDQGARSPLHF. In DNA, the CDR3 is TGTGCCAGCAGCGACCAGGGGGCAAGGTCACCCCTCCACTTT.

The chain combines TRBV5-1 with TRBJ2-1; possibly TRBD2 for D (5 bases). There are 14 residues in the CDR3. In germline, CDR1 is SGHRS, CDR2 YFSETQ. V lost 1 base and J lost 9, with 14 bases in between. The CDR3 here is CASSLRGPGAEQFF. In DNA, the CDR3 is TGCGCCAGCAGCTTGAGAGGGCCTGGCGCTGAGCAGTTCTTC.